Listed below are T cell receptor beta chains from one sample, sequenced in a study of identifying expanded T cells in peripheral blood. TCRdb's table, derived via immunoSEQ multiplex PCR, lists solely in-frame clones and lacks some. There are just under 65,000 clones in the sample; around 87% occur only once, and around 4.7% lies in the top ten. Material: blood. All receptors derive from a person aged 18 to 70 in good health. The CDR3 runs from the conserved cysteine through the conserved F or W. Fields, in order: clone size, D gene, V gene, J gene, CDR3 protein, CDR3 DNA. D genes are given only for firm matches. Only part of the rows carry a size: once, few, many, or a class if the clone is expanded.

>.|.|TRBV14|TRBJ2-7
CASSQGIGATFPYEQYF
TGTGCCAGCAGCCAAGGAATAGGTGCGACCTTCCCCTACGAGCAGTACTTC
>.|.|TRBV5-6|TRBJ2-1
CASSSTTPGTYNEQFF
TGTGCCAGCAGCTCCACCACCCCCGGGACCTACAATGAGCAGTTCTTC
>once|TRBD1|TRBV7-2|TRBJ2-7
CASSLSSGTGENEQYF
TGTGCCAGCAGCTTATCATCGGGGACAGGGGAGAACGAGCAGTACTTC
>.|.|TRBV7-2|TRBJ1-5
CASSLAGGYYSNQPQHF
TGTGCCAGCAGCCTTGCGGGGGGATATTATAGCAATCAGCCCCAGCATTTT
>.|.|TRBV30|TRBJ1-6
CAWSVSSYNSPLHF
TGTGCCTGGAGTGTCAGCTCCTATAATTCACCCCTCCACTTT
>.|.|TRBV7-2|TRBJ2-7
CASSLRAEQYF
TGTGCCAGCAGCTTACGGGCCGAGCAGTACTTC
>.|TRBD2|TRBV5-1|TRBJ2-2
CASSSAGTSDLGELFF
TGCGCCAGCAGCTCGGCCGGGACTAGCGATCTCGGGGAGCTGTTTTTT
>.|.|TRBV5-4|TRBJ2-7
CASSLDVNEQYF
TGTGCCAGCAGCTTGGACGTTAACGAGCAGTACTTC
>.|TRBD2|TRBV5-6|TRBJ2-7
CASSLVGAGGGLEQYF
TGTGCCAGCAGCTTGGTCGGGGCGGGCGGGGGACTTGAGCAGTACTTC
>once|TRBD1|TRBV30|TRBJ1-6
CACGTEPHPRNLHF
TGTGCCTGCGGGACAGAACCCCATCCTCGGAACCTCCACTTT
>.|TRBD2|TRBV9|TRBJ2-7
CASSVGTSGGYEQYF
TGTGCCAGCAGCGTAGGGACTAGCGGCGGGTACGAGCAGTACTTC
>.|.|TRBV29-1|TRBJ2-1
CSVGQTYNEQFF
TGCAGCGTTGGGCAGACCTACAATGAGCAGTTCTTC
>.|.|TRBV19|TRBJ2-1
CASSNSGTLQNEQFF
TGTGCCAGTAGTAATAGCGGTACTCTCCAAAATGAGCAGTTCTTC
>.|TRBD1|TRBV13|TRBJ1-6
CASSFGQGRSPLHF
TGTGCCAGCAGCTTCGGACAGGGGCGATCACCCCTCCACTTT
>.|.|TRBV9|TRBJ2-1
CASSVINGNEQFF
TGTGCCAGCAGCGTAATCAATGGAAATGAGCAGTTCTTC
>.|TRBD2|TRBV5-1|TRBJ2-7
CASSFLAGETEEQYF
TGCGCCAGCAGCTTCTTAGCGGGAGAGACGGAGGAGCAGTACTTC
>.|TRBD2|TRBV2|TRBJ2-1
CASSDPTSGEYNEQFF
TGTGCCAGCAGTGACCCCACTAGCGGGGAATACAATGAGCAGTTCTTC
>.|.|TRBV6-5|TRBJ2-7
CASGVGRHEQYF
TGTGCCAGTGGGGTGGGACGGCACGAGCAGTACTTC